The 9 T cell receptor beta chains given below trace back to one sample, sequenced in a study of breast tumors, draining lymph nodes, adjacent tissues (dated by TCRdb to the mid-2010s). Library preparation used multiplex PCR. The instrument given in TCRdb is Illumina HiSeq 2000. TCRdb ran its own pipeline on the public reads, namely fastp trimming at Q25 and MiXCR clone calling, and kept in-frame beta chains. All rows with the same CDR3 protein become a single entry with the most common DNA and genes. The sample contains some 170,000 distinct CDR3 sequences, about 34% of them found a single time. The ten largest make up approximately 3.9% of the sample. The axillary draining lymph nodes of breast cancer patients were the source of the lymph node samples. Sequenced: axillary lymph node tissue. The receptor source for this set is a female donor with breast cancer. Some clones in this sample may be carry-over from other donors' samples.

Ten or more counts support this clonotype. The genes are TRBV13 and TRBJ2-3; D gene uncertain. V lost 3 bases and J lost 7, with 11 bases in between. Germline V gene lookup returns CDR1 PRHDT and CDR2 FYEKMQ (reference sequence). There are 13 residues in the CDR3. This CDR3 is CASSFSGPNTQYF. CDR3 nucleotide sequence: TGTGCCAGCAGCTTTTCGGGCCCTAATACGCAGTATTTT.

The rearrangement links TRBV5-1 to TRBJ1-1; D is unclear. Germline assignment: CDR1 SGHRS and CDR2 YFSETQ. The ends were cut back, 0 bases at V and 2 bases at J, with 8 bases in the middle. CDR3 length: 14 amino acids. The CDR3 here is CASSLEHYNTEAFF. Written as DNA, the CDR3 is TGCGCCAGCAGCTTGGAACATTATAACACTGAAGCTTTCTTT.

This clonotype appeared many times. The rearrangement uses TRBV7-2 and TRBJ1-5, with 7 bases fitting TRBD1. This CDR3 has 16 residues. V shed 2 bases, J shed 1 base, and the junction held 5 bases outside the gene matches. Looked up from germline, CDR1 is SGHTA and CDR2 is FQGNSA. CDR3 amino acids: CASSLKGAGSNQPQHF. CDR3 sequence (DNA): TGTGCCAGCAGCTTAAAGGGGGCTGGGAGCAATCAGCCCCAGCATTTT.

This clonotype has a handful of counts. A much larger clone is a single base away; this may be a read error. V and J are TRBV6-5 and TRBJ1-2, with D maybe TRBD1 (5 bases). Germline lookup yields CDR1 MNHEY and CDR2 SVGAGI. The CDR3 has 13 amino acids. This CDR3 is CASSHSGRGGYTF. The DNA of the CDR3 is TGTGCCAGCAGTCACTCAGGGAGGGGTGGCTACACCTTC.

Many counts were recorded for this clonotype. CDR3: CASSFISLNYEQYF. As DNA, the CDR3 is TGTGCCAGCAGCTTTATCTCCCTCAACTACGAGCAGTACTTC. The V call is TRBV13, the J call TRBJ2-7; D ambiguous. Germline V gene sequence: CDR1 PRHDT, CDR2 FYEKMQ (reference sequence). V shed 3 bases and J shed 3 bases, with 12 bases lying between them. There are 14 residues in the CDR3.

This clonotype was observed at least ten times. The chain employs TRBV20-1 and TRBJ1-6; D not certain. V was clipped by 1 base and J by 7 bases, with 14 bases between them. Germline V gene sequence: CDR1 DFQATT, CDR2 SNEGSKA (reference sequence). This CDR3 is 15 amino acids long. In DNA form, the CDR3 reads TGCAGTGCTAGAGCGAGCGGTGGCTTCAATTCACCCCTCCACTTT. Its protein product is CSARASGGFNSPLHF.

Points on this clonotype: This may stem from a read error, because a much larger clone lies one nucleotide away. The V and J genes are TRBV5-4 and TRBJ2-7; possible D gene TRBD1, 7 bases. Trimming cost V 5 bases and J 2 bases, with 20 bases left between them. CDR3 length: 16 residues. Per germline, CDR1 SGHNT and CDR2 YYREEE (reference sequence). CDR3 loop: CASRVAGQSIAYEQYF. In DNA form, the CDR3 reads TGTGCCAGCAGGGTTGCGGGACAGAGTATAGCCTACGAGCAGTACTTC.

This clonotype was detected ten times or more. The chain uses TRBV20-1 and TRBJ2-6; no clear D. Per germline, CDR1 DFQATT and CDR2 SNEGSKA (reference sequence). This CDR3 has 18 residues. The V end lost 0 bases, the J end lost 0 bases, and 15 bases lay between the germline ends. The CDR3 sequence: CSARDMAYPSSGANVLTF. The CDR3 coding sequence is TGCAGTGCTAGAGATATGGCCTACCCAAGCTCTGGGGCCAACGTCCTGACTTTC.

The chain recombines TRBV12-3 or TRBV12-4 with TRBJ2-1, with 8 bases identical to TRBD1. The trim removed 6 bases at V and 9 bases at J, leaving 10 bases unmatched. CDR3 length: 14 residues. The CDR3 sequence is CASSLGQGGSEQFF. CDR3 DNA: TGTGCCAGCAGCCTCGGACAGGGAGGTAGTGAGCAGTTCTTC.